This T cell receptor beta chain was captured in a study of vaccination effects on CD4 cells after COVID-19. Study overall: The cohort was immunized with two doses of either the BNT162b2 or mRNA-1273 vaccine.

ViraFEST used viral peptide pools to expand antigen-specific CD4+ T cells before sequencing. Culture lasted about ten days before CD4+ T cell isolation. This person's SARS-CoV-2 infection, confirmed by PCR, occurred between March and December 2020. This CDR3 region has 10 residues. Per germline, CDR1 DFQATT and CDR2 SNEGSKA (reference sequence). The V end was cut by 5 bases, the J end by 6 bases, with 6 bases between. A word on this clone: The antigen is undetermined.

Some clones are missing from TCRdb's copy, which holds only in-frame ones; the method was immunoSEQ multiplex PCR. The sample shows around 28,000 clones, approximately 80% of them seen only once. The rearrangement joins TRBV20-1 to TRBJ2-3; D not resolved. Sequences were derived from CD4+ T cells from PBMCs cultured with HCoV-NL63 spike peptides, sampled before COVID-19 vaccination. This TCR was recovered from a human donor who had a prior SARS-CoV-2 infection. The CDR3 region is CSARLDTQYF. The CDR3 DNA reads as TGCAGTGCTCGTTTGGATACGCAGTATTTT.